The 31 T cell receptor beta chains below all came from one sample that was sequenced in a study. MiXCR, run by TCRdb on the RT-PCR reads, gives a single entry per CDR3 protein. This sample carries about 680,000 distinct CDR3 sequences, about 14% of them seen once, and the ten largest clones take roughly 4%. Sequenced sample: memory CD4+ T cells from blood. Receptor source: a female donor in good health, serving as a healthy control.

The chain uses TRBV7-2 and TRBJ2-7, with D perhaps TRBD1 (5 bases). CDR3 length: 13 residues. Germline V gene sequence: CDR1 SGHTA, CDR2 FQGNSA. Deletions cut 8 bases from V and 3 bases from J, with 14 bases between. CDR3 bases: TGTGCCAGCTCCGTCGACAGATACTACGAGCAGTACTTC. Amino acid sequence: CASSVDRYYEQYF.

V gene TRBV4-3 combines with J gene TRBJ1-2; D gene ambiguous. The CDR3 consists of 14 residues. V was shortened by 5 bases and J by 6 bases, with 16 bases between the two germline ends. Germline V CDR1 and CDR2: LGHNA, YSLEER. The CDR3 reads CASSNLGGPDGYTF. Written as DNA, the CDR3 is TGCGCCAGCAGCAACCTCGGCGGTCCGGATGGCTACACCTTC.

There are a few counts of this clonotype. The rearrangement joins TRBV28 to TRBJ2-7; D is uncertain. Trimming took off 3 bases at V and 3 bases at J, with 15 bases between the two ends. Germline CDR1 and CDR2: MDHEN and SYDVKM. The CDR3 is 15 residues long. The CDR3 nucleotides are TGTGCCAGCAGTTTGGCCAGCACTATGTACTACGAGCAGTACTTC. This codes for CASSLASTMYYEQYF.

The DNA of the CDR3 is TGTGCCACCAGCAGAGATCTTAGGACAGCTACTGGAAACACCATATATTTT. It translates to CATSRDLRTATGNTIYF. The chain links TRBV15 to TRBJ1-3, with TRBD1 as a possible D gene (6 bases). This CDR3 contains 17 residues. V lost 0 bases, J lost 2 bases, and 14 bases lay in between. CDR1 is LNHNV, CDR2 YYDKDF, per germline (reference sequence).

A few counts support this clonotype. This CDR3 reads CSARENYAQYF. DNA of the CDR3: TGCAGTGCTAGAGAGAACTACGCGCAGTATTTT. The rearrangement joins TRBV20-1 to TRBJ2-3; unclear D gene. CDR3 size: 11 residues. Germline V gene sequence: CDR1 DFQATT, CDR2 SNEGSKA (reference sequence). V was trimmed by 0 bases and J by 10 bases, leaving 8 bases between them.

This clonotype has a handful of counts. V gene TRBV7-2 combines with J gene TRBJ2-6, with D unresolved. Germline V lookup: CDR1 SGHTA, CDR2 FQGNSA. V lost 2 bases to trimming and J lost 0 bases, with 14 bases between them. The CDR3 is made up of 18 amino acids. The CDR3 here is CASSLFGSPNSGANVLTF. CDR3 coding DNA: TGTGCCAGCAGCTTATTTGGTTCTCCGAACTCTGGGGCCAACGTCCTGACTTTC.

This chain links TRBV27 with TRBJ2-7; the match to TRBD2 covers 10 bases. Germline CDR1 reads MNHEY; CDR2 reads SMNVEV (reference sequence). Germline trimming cut 7 bases from V and 1 base from J; bases unmatched to any gene: 4. The length of the CDR3 is 14 residues. Here the CDR3 DNA reads TGTGCCAGCAACAGCGGGAGGGCATCCTACGAGCAGTACTTC. Its protein product is CASNSGRASYEQYF.

The gene calls are TRBV5-6 and TRBJ1-2; 10 bases map to TRBD1. After removal of 3 bases from V and 7 bases from J, the junction contained 9 bases not matched to a gene. This CDR3 is 15 amino acids long. Germline CDR1 reads SGHDT; CDR2 reads YYEEEE. The chain's CDR3 is CASSSISGQGGGYTF. CDR3 nucleotide sequence: TGTGCCAGCAGCTCTATTTCCGGACAGGGGGGTGGCTACACCTTC.

This clonotype was counted a few times. The chain uses TRBV5-1 and TRBJ2-7, with D possibly matching TRBD1 (6 bases). The germline V gene has CDR1 SGHRS and CDR2 YFSETQ. The CDR3 extends over 15 amino acids. Trimming took off 3 bases at V and 0 bases at J, with 13 bases between the two ends. CDR3 nucleotides: TGCGCCAGCAGCTCACAGGGTCAAAGCTCCTACGAGCAGTACTTC. Its translation is CASSSQGQSSYEQYF.

V is TRBV18 and J is TRBJ1-1; D ambiguous. The CDR3 loop spans 13 amino acids. In germline, CDR1 is KGHSH, CDR2 LQKENI. V lost 2 bases, J lost 4 bases, and 8 bases lay in between. Here the CDR3 reads CASSPIKATEAFF. CDR3 nucleotides: TGTGCCAGCTCACCAATTAAAGCCACTGAAGCTTTCTTT.

This clonotype occurred a few times. The CDR3 region has the DNA TGTGCCATCAGTGGACGACAGGTCGCGAGTGGCTACACCTTC. This translates into CAISGRQVASGYTF. J is TRBJ1-2 and V is TRBV10-3; a weak D match, TRBD1 (6 bases). Germline CDR1 reads ENHRY; CDR2 reads SYGVKD. The CDR3 contains 14 residues. Deletions cut 4 bases from V and 7 bases from J, with 16 bases between.

A few counts support this clonotype. J is TRBJ2-7 and V is TRBV5-1; 9 bases fit TRBD2. Germline V CDR1 and CDR2: SGHRS, YFSETQ. The length of the CDR3 is 18 residues. V lost 6 bases and J lost 4; bases outside the gene matches: 20. CDR3 residues: CASKESLAGVSARYEQYF. The CDR3 DNA reads TGCGCCAGCAAAGAGTCATTAGCGGGAGTATCTGCAAGGTACGAGCAGTACTTC.

The rearrangement uses TRBV7-9 and TRBJ2-3, with a weak D call TRBD2 (5 bases). The CDR3 has 13 residues. Germline CDR1 and CDR2: SEHNR and FQNEAQ (reference sequence). The germline V and J ends were trimmed by 7 bases and 8 bases, with 16 bases remaining between them. CDR3 protein: CASTPGGFPTQYF. In DNA, the CDR3 is TGTGCCAGCACCCCTGGCGGGTTTCCTACGCAGTATTTT.

The chain combines TRBV5-6 with TRBJ2-1; 7 bases fit TRBD1. Germline CDR1 SGHDT, CDR2 YYEEEE. V trimming: 4 bases; J trimming: 10 bases; junction bases outside the gene matches: 11. The CDR3 sequence is 14 residues long. CDR3 sequence reads: CASSKETGYGEQFF. The CDR3 DNA sequence: TGTGCCAGCAGCAAGGAGACAGGGTATGGGGAGCAGTTCTTC.

Many counts were recorded for this clonotype. V gene TRBV5-6 combines with J gene TRBJ2-5; D is ambiguous. The CDR3 covers 13 residues. CDR1 and CDR2 from the germline V gene are SGHDT and YYEEEE. Trimming left V 6 bases short and J 8 bases short, with 17 bases between. DNA of the CDR3: TGTGCCAGCACTAACCGGGCTGCGATTACCCAGTACTTC. It translates to CASTNRAAITQYF. The variable domain in full, completed from reference TRBV5-6 and TRBJ2-5, reads DAGVTQSPTHLIKTRGQQVTLRCSPKSGHDTVSWYQQALGQGPQFIFQYYEEEERQRGNFPDRFSGHQFPNYSSELNVNALLLGDSALYLCASTNRAAITQYFGPGTRLLVL.

The chain is built from TRBV5-1 and TRBJ1-2, with 7 nucleotides matching TRBD1. V gave up 3 bases and J gave up 5 bases; unmatched junction bases: 4. Germline CDR1 SGHRS, CDR2 YFSETQ. This CDR3 contains 13 residues. The CDR3 spells CASSSSTGYGYTF. The DNA of the CDR3 is TGCGCCAGCAGCTCCTCGACAGGGTATGGCTACACCTTC.

This clonotype was detected only a few times. The chain joins TRBV5-1 to TRBJ2-1; 9 bases are shared with TRBD1. CDR3 length: 16 residues. V shed 4 bases and J 6 bases; nucleotides not matched to a gene: 11. Germline CDR1 is SGHRS and CDR2 is YFSETQ. The CDR3 sequence: CASSPSGTGSSNEQFF. CDR3 nucleotide sequence: TGCGCCAGCAGCCCATCCGGGACAGGGTCGAGCAATGAGCAGTTCTTC.

The chain employs TRBV7-2 and TRBJ1-6; D is perhaps TRBD1 (5 bases). CDR1 SGHTA and CDR2 FQGNSA come from the germline V gene. The CDR3 loop spans 18 amino acids. Trimming removed 5 bases from V and 4 bases from J, with 21 bases in between. The CDR3 nucleotides read TGTGCCAGCAGCCTCTATCCCCGAGTGAGGGGATATAATTCACCCCTCCACTTT. Translated: CASSLYPRVRGYNSPLHF.

The chain joins TRBV5-6 to TRBJ1-3, with D perhaps TRBD1 (6 bases). CDR1 SGHDT and CDR2 YYEEEE come from the germline V gene. Trimming removed 4 bases from V and 4 bases from J, with 12 bases in between. The CDR3 covers 14 residues. Here the CDR3 reads CASSRTAGGNTIYF. Here the CDR3 DNA reads TGTGCCAGCAGCCGGACAGCTGGGGGAAACACCATATATTTT. The complete variable domain, with remaining parts taken from reference TRBV5-6 and TRBJ1-3, reads DAGVTQSPTHLIKTRGQQVTLRCSPKSGHDTVSWYQQALGQGPQFIFQYYEEEERQRGNFPDRFSGHQFPNYSSELNVNALLLGDSALYLCASSRTAGGNTIYFGEGSWLTVV.

The CDR3 nucleotides read TGCAGTGCTAGAGAAGGAAGGCGAGAGACCCAGTACTTC. This sequence encodes CSAREGRRETQYF. The rearrangement uses TRBV20-1 and TRBJ2-5; D unclear. Germline CDR1 DFQATT, CDR2 SNEGSKA (reference sequence). The CDR3 runs to 13 residues. The V gene lost 0 bases and the J gene lost 4 bases, with 9 bases spanning the gap.

The chain is built from TRBV7-8 and TRBJ1-1; D perhaps matches TRBD1 (6 bases). V shed 5 bases and J shed 3 bases, with 13 bases lying between them. Germline V lookup: CDR1 SGHVS, CDR2 FQNEAQ. The CDR3 contains 14 residues. The CDR3 bases are TGTGCCAGCAGCCCGGGGACATTTTACACTGAAGCTTTCTTT. Translation: CASSPGTFYTEAFF.

The rearrangement joins TRBV29-1 to TRBJ2-1; D unclear. The CDR3 sequence is 16 residues long. Trimming left V 6 bases short and J 2 bases short, with 20 bases between. Germline values: CDR1 SQVTM, CDR2 ANQGSEA. The CDR3 coding sequence is TGCAGCGTCGACCGGGCCCCTCAAATGACCTACAATGAGCAGTTCTTC. Translation gives CSVDRAPQMTYNEQFF.

V is TRBV9 and J is TRBJ2-5, with D perhaps TRBD1 (6 bases). The CDR3 runs to 14 residues. CDR1 is SGDLS, CDR2 YYNGEE, per germline. The ends were cut back, 4 bases at V and 6 bases at J, with 16 bases in the middle. The chain's CDR3 is CASSLDPGVKTQYF. CDR3 in DNA: TGTGCCAGCAGCTTGGACCCAGGGGTAAAGACCCAGTACTTC.

This clonotype was counted at least ten times. V gene TRBV20-1 combines with J gene TRBJ1-5; 7 bases match TRBD1. The CDR3 loop spans 14 amino acids. V lost 7 bases, J lost 0 bases, and 6 bases stayed unmatched. Germline loops: CDR1 DFQATT, CDR2 SNEGSKA (reference sequence). CDR3 amino acids: CSGATGTSNQPQHF. CDR3 DNA: TGCAGTGGCGCGACAGGGACTAGCAATCAGCCCCAGCATTTT.

This clonotype turned up a few times. The chain recombines TRBV25-1 with TRBJ1-1, with 7 nucleotides matching TRBD1. Looked up from germline, CDR1 is MGHDK and CDR2 is SYGVNS. V shed 2 bases, J shed 3 bases, and the junction held 9 bases outside the gene matches. CDR3 length: 16 residues. As DNA, the CDR3 is TGTGCCAGCAGTGAAAGGGGAGTCAGGGGGGACACTGAAGCTTTCTTT. Translation gives CASSERGVRGDTEAFF.

This clonotype was counted many times. The genes are TRBV29-1 and TRBJ2-7, with D maybe TRBD1 (5 bases). The CDR3 has 12 amino acids. The germline V gene has CDR1 SQVTM and CDR2 ANQGSEA. With 7 bases removed from V and 4 bases from J, the gap between germline ends came to 14 bases. The CDR3: CSAHGRTYEQYF. CDR3 DNA sequence: TGCAGCGCCCATGGACGGACATACGAGCAGTACTTC.

This clonotype was observed many times. The chain couples TRBV12-3 or TRBV12-4 to TRBJ2-2; 8 nucleotides line up with TRBD2. The V gene end was trimmed by 4 bases and the J gene end by 0 bases; junction bases not matched to a gene: 4. The CDR3 consists of 16 residues. Here the CDR3 DNA reads TGTGCCAGCAGTTCGGGGGGGGCAGCGAACACCGGGGAGCTGTTTTTT. Protein: CASSSGGAANTGELFF.

The chain employs TRBV11-2 and TRBJ2-7; weak D call: TRBD1 (7 bases). The CDR3 runs 16 residues. Germline lookup yields CDR1 SGHAT and CDR2 FQNNGV. V shed 5 bases and J shed 4 bases, with 21 bases lying between them. This CDR3 reads CASSPVRGRDGYEQYF. CDR3 DNA: TGTGCCAGCAGCCCCGTAAGGGGGCGGGACGGATACGAGCAGTACTTC.

The rearrangement joins TRBV20-1 to TRBJ2-5; 10 bases map to TRBD2. The germline V gene encodes CDR1 DFQATT and CDR2 SNEGSKA (reference sequence). The CDR3 runs 14 residues. V was clipped by 3 bases and J by 5 bases; unmatched bases: 6. CDR3 amino acids: CSASRSGRDETQYF. CDR3 nucleotides: TGCAGTGCTAGTCGGAGCGGGAGGGATGAGACCCAGTACTTC.

The chain combines TRBV28 with TRBJ2-1, with 8 bases that match TRBD1. The length of the CDR3 is 13 residues. Germline assignment: CDR1 MDHEN and CDR2 SYDVKM. Trimming cost V 6 bases and J 12 bases; bases outside gene matches: 10. As DNA, the CDR3 is TGTGCCAGCAGCAGGACAGGGCGAAGGGTGCAGTTCTTC. This sequence encodes CASSRTGRRVQFF.

This clonotype showed up just a few times. Here the CDR3 reads CASSQGPTAGINGYTF. DNA of the CDR3: TGTGCCAGCAGCCAAGGTCCGACAGCGGGGATAAATGGCTACACCTTC. This chain uses TRBV3-1 with TRBJ1-2; a possible D gene is TRBD1 (5 bases). With 1 base removed from V and 6 bases from J, the gap between germline ends came to 18 bases. This CDR3 region has 16 residues. Germline values: CDR1 LGHDT, CDR2 YNNKEL (reference sequence).